A selection of T cell receptor beta chains follows, all from one sample in a study of blood T cell repertoires in COVID-19. The data were produced by immunoSEQ multiplex PCR, yet TCRdb's version contains in-frame clones alone and is incomplete. The sample comprises 200,000 to 250,000 clones, about 85% of which are singletons, and roughly a tenth rests with the top ten. What was sequenced was PBMCs or T cells enriched from blood (not recorded which). These receptors came from a man aged 30 to 45 who had recovered from COVID-19. Each CDR3 is given with its conserved first and last residue. The D gene is left open where the match is weak. A clone size is listed for some rows: how often the clone was seen (once, few, many), or a class if it is expanded.

abundance	v_gene	d_gene	j_gene	CDR3aa	CDR3nt
NA	TRBV23-1	NA	TRBJ1-2	CASSQWRCRGDGYTF	TGCGCCAGCAGTCAATGGCGGTGTCGGGGTGATGGCTACACCTTC
NA	TRBV5-1	NA	TRBJ1-1	CASSSQENTEAFF	TGCGCCAGCAGCTCCCAGGAGAACACTGAAGCTTTCTTT
NA	TRBV19	TRBD1	TRBJ1-5	CASQGQSNQPQHF	TGTGCCAGTCAGGGACAGTCGAATCAGCCCCAGCATTTT
NA	TRBV6-6	NA	TRBJ2-1	CASSYSGSVLNEQFF	TGTGCCAGCAGTTACTCCGGGAGCGTCCTCAATGAGCAGTTCTTC
NA	TRBV9	TRBD2	TRBJ2-7	CASSVGTSGGQYF	TGTGCCAGCAGCGTTGGGACTAGCGGAGGGCAGTACTTC
once	TRBV28	TRBD1	TRBJ1-4	CASDTGQGVKLFF	TGTGCCAGCGATACTGGACAGGGCGTAAAACTGTTTTTT
NA	TRBV19	TRBD1	TRBJ2-7	CASSITGTGTPYEQYF	TGTGCCAGTAGTATAACCGGGACAGGGACACCCTACGAGCAGTACTTC
NA	TRBV15	TRBD2	TRBJ2-3	CATSRTSAASGSTDTQYF	TGTGCCACCAGCAGGACATCCGCGGCTAGCGGCAGCACAGATACGCAGTATTTT
NA	TRBV5-8	NA	TRBJ2-4	CASSLPGTPNIQYF	TGTGCCAGCAGCCTACCCGGGACACCGAACATTCAGTACTTC
NA	TRBV6-5	TRBD1	TRBJ2-6	CASSQQGAGANVLTF	TGTGCCAGCAGCCAACAGGGGGCTGGGGCCAACGTCCTGACTTTC
once	TRBV9	NA	TRBJ2-7	CASGDYEQYF	TGTGCCAGCGGAGACTACGAGCAGTACTTC
NA	TRBV30	TRBD1	TRBJ1-1	CAWSPINRGPAFF	TGTGCCTGGAGTCCCATTAACAGGGGGCCAGCTTTCTTT
NA	TRBV20-1	TRBD1	TRBJ1-5	CSASTQGDQPQHF	TGCAGTGCTAGTACCCAGGGGGATCAGCCCCAGCATTTT